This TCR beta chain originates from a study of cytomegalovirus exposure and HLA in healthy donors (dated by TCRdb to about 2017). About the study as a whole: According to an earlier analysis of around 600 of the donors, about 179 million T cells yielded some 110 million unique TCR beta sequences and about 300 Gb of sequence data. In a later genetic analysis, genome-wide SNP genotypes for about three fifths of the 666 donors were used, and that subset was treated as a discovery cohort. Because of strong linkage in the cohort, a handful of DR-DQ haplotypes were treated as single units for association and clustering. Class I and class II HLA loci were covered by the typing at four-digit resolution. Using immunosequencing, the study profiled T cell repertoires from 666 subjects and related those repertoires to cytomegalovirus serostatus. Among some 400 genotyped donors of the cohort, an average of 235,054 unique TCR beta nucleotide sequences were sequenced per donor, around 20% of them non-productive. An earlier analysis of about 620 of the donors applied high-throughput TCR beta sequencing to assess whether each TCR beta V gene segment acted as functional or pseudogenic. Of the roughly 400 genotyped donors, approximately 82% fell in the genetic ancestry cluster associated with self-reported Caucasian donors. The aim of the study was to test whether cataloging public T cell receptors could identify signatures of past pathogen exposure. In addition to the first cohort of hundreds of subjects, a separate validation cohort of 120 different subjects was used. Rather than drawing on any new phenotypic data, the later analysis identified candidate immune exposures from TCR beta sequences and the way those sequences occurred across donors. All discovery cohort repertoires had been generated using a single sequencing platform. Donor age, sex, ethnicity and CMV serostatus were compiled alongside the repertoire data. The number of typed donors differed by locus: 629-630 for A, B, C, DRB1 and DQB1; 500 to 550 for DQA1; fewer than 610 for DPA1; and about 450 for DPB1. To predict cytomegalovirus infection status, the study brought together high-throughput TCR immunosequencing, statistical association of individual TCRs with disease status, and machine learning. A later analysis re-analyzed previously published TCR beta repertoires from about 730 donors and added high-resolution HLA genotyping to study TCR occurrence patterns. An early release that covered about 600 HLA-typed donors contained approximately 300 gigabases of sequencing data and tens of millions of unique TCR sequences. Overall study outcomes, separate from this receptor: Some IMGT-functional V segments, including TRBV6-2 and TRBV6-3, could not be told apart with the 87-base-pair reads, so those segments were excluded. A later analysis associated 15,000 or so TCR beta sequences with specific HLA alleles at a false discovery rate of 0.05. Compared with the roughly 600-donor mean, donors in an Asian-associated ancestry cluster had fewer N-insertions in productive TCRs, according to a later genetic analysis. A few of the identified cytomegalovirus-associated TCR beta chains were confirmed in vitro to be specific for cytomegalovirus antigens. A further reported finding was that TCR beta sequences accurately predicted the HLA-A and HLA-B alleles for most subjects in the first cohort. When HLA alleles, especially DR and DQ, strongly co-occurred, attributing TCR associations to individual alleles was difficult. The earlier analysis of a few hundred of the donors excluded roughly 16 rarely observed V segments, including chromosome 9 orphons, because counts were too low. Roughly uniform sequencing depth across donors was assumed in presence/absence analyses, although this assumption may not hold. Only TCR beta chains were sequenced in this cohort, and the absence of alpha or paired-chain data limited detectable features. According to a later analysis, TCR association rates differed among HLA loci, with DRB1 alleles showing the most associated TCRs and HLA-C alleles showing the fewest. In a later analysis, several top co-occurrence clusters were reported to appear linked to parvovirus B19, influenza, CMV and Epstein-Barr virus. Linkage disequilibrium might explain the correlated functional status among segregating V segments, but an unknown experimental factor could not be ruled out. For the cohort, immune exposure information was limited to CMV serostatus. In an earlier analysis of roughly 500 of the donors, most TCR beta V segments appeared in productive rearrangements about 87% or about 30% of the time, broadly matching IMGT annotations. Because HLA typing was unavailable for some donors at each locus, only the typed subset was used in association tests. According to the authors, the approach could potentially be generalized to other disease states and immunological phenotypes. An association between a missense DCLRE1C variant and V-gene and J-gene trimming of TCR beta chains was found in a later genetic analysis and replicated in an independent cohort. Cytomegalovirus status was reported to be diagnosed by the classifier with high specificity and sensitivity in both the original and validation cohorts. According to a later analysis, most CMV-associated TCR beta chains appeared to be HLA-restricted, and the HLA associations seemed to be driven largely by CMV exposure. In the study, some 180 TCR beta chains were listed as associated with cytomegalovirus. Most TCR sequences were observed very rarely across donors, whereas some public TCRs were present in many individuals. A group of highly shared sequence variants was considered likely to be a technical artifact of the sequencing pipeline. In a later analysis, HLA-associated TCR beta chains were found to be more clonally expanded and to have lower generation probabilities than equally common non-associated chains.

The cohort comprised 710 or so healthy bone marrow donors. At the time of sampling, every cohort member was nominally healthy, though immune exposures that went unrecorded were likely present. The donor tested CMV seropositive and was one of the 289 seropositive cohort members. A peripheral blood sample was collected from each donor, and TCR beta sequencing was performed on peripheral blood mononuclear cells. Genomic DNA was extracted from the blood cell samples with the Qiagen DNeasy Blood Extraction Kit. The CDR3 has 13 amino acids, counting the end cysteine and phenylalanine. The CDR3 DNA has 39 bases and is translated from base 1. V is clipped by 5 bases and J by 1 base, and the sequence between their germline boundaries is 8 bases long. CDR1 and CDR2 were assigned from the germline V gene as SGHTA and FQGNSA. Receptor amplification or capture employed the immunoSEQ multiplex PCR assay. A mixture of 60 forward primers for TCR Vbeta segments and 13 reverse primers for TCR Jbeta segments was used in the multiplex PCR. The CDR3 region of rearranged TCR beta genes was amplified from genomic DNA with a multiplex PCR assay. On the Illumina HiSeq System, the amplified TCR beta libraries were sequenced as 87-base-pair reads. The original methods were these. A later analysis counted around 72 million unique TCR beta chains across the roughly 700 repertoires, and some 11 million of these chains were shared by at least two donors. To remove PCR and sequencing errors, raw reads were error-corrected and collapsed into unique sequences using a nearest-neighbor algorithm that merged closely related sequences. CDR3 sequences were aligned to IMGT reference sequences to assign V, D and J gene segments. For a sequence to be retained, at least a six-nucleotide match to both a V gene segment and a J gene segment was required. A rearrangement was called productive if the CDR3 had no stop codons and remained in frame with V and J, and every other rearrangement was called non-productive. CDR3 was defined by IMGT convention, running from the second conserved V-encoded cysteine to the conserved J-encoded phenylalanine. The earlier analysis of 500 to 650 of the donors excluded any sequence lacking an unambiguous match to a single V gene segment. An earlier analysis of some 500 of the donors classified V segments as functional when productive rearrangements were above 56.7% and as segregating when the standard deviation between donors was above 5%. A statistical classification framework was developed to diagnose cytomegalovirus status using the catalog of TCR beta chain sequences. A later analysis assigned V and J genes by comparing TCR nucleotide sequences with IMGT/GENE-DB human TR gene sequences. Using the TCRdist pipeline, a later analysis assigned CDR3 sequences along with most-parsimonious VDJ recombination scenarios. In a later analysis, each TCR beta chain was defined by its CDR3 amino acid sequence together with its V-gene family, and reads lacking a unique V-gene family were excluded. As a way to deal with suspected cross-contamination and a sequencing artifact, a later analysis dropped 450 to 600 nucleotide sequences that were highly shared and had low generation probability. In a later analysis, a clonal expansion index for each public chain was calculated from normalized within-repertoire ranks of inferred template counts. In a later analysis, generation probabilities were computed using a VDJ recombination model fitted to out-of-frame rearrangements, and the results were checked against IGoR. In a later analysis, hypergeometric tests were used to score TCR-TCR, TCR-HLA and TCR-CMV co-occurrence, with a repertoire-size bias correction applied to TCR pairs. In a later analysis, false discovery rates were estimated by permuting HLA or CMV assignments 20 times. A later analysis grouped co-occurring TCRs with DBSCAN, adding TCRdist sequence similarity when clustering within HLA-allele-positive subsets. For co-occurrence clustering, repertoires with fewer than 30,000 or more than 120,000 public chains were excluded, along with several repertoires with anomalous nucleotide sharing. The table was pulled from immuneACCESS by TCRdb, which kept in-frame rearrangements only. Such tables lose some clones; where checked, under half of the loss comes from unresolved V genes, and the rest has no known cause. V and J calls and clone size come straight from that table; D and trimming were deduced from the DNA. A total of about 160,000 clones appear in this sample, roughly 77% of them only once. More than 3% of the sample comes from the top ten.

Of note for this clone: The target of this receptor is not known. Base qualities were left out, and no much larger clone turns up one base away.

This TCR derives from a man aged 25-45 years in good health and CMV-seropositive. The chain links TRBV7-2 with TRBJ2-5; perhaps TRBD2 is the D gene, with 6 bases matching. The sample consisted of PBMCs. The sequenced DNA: TGTGCCAGCAGCCGGGACTTCCAAGAGACCCAGTACTTC. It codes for CASSRDFQETQYF.